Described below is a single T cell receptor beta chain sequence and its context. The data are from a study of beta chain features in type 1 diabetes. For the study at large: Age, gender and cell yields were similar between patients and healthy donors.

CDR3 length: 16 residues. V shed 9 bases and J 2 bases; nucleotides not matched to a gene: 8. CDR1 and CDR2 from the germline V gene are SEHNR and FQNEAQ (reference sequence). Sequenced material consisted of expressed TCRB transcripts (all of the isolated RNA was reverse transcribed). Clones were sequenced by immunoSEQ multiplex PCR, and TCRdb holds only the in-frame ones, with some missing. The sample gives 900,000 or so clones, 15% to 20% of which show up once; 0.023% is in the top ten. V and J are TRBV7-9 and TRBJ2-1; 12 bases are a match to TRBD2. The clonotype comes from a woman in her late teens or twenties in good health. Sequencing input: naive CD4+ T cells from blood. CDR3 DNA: TGTGCCAGTAGGACTAGCGGGAAATCGACCTACAATGAGCAGTTCTTC. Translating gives CASRTSGKSTYNEQFF.